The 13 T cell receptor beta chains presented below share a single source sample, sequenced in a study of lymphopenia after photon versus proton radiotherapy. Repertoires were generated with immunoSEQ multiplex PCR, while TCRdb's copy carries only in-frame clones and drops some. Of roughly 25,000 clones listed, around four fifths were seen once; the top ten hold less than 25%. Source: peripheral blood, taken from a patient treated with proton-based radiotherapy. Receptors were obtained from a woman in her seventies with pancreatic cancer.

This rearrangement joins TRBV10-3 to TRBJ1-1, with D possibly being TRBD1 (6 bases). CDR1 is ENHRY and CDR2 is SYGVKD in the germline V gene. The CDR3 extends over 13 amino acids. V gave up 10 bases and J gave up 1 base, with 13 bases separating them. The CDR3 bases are TGTGCCAACCGACAGGAGCCGAACACTGAAGCTTTCTTT. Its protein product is CANRQEPNTEAFF.

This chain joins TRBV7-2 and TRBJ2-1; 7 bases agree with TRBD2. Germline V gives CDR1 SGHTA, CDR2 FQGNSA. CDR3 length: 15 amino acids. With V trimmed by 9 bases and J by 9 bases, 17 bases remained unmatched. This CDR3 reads CASRSRRESAIEQFF. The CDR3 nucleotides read TGTGCCAGTCGATCAAGGCGGGAGAGTGCGATTGAGCAGTTCTTC. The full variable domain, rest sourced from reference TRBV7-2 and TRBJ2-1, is GAGVSQSPSNKVTEKGKDVELRCDPISGHTALYWYRQSLGQGLEFLIYFQGNSAPDKSGLPSDRFSAERTGGSVSTLTIQRTQQEDSAVYLCASRSRRESAIEQFFGPGTRLTVL.

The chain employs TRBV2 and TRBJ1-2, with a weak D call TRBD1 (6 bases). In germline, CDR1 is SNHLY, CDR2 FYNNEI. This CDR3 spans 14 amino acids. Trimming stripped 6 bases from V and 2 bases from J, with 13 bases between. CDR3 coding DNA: TGTGCCAGCAGAATCACAGGGTCCAACTATGGCTACACCTTC. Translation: CASRITGSNYGYTF. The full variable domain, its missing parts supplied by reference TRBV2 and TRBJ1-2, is EPEVTQTPSHQVTQMGQEVILRCVPISNHLYFYWYRQILGQKVEFLVSFYNNEISEKSEIFDDQFSVERPDGSNFTLKIRSTKLEDSAMYFCASRITGSNYGYTFGSGTRLTVV.

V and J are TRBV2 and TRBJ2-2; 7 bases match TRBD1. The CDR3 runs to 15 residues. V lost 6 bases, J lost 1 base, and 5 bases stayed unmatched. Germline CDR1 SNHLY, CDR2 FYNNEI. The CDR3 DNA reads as TGTGCCAGCAGACAGGACAGGTTGAACACCGGGGAGCTGTTTTTT. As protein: CASRQDRLNTGELFF.

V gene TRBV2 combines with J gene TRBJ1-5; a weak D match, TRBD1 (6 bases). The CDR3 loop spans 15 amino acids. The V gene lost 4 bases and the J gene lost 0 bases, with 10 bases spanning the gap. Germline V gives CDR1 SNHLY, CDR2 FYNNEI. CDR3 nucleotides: TGTGCCAGCAGTGCCACAGGGAATAGCAATCAGCCCCAGCATTTT. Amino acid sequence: CASSATGNSNQPQHF.

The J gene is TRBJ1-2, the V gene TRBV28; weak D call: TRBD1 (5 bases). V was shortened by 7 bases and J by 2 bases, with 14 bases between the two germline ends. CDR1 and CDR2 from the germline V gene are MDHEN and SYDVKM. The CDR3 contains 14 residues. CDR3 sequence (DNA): TGTGCCAGCAATCGGCCAGGGACGAACTATGGCTACACCTTC. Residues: CASNRPGTNYGYTF.

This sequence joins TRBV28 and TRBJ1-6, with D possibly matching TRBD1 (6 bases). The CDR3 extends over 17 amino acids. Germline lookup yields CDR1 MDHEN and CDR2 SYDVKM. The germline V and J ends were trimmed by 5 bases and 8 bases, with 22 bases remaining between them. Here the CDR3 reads CASSTQDRPFGDSPLHF. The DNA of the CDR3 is TGTGCCAGCAGTACCCAGGACAGACCGTTCGGAGATTCACCCCTCCACTTT.

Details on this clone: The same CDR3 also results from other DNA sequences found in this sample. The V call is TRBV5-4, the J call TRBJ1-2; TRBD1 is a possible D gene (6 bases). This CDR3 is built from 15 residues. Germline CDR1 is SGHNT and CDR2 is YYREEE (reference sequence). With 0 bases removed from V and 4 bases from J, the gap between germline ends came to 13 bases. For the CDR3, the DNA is TGTGCCAGCAGCTTGGTGGGGGGCCCTGCCTATGGCTACACCTTC. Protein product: CASSLVGGPAYGYTF.

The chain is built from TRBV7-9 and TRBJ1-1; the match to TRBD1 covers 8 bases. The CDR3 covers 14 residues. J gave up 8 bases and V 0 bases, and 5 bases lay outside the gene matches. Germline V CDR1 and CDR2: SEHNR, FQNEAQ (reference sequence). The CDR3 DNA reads TGTGCCAGCAGCTTAGCGGGGACAGGCCCGGAAGCTTTCTTT. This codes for CASSLAGTGPEAFF.

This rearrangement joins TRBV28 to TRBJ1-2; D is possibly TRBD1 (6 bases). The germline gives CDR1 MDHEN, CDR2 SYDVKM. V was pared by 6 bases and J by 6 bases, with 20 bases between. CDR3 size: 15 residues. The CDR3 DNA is TGTGCCAGCAGAGCCGGGACACCCAACTCTCATGGCTACACCTTC. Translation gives CASRAGTPNSHGYTF.

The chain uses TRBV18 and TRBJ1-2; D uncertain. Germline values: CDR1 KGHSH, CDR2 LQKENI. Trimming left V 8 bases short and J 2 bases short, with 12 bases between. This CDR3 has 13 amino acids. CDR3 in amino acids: CASPAKANYGYTF. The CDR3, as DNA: TGTGCCAGCCCTGCAAAGGCGAACTATGGCTACACCTTC.

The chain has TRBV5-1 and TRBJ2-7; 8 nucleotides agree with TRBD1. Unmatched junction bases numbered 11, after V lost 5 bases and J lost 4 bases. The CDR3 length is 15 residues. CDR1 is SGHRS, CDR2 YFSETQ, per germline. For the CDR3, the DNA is TGCGCCAGCAGTCCTTCCGGGACAGGAAAATACGAGCAGTACTTC. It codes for CASSPSGTGKYEQYF.

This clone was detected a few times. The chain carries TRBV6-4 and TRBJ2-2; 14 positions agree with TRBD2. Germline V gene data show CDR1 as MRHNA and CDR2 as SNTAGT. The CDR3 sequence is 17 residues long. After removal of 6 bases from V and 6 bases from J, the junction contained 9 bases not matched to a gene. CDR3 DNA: TGTGCCAGCAGCACCCAACGGACTAGCGGGAGGTCCGGGGAGCTGTTTTTT. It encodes CASSTQRTSGRSGELFF.